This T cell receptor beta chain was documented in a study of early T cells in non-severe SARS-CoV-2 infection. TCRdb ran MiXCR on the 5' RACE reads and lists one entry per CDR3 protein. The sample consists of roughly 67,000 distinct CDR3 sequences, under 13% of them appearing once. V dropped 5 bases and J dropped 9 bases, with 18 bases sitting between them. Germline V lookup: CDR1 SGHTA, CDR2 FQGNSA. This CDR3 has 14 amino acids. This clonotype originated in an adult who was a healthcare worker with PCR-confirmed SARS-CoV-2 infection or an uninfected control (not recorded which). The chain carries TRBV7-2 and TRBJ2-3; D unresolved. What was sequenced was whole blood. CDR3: CASSPSPRISTQYF. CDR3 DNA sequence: TGTGCCAGCAGCCCGTCCCCGAGAATAAGCACGCAGTATTTT.